These 27 T cell receptor beta chains originate from one sample sequenced in a study of immune evolution from preneoplasia to lung adenocarcinoma. TCRdb's table, derived via immunoSEQ multiplex PCR, lists solely in-frame clones and lacks some. The table has several thousand clones, 70% to 90% seen once. The sequenced material came from FFPE adjacent normal lung tissue. Receptors were obtained from an older donor with lung adenocarcinoma.

The chain combines TRBV5-6 with TRBJ1-2, with D unresolved. Germline assignment: CDR1 SGHDT and CDR2 YYEEEE. The CDR3 loop spans 14 amino acids. V was cut by 1 base and J by 2 bases, with 9 bases left in between. The CDR3, as DNA: TGTGCCAGCAGCTTGTCGGGAGGGAACTATGGCTACACCTTC. It codes for CASSLSGGNYGYTF.

This clone was observed a handful of times. The genes are TRBV6-5 and TRBJ2-1; D gene unclear. The V gene's germline CDR1 is MNHEY and CDR2 SVGAGI. The V end was cut by 7 bases, the J end by 8 bases, with 9 bases between. The CDR3 spans 11 residues. In DNA, the CDR3 is TGTGCCAGCAAAAGGGTCGATGAGCAGTTCTTC. Translation: CASKRVDEQFF.

The rearrangement joins TRBV7-6 to TRBJ2-3, with TRBD1 matching over 8 bases. J lost 3 bases, V lost 5 bases, and 7 bases had no gene match. CDR1 is SGHVS, CDR2 FNYEAQ, per germline. The CDR3 sequence is 15 residues long. DNA for the CDR3: TGTGCCAGCAGCCCCATGGGACAGGAGACAGATACGCAGTATTTT. Protein sequence: CASSPMGQETDTQYF.

The rearrangement uses TRBV29-1 and TRBJ1-5; a weak D match, TRBD1 (6 bases). The germline V gene has CDR1 SQVTM and CDR2 ANQGSEA. The CDR3 loop spans 14 amino acids. The ends were cut back, 6 bases at V and 6 bases at J, with 18 bases in the middle. CDR3 DNA sequence: TGCAGCGTCCTACAGGGAGATAAAAGTCAGCCCCAGCATTTT. Protein product: CSVLQGDKSQPQHF.

This clone qualifies as large (0.1 to 1%). V and J are TRBV30 and TRBJ1-1; D not certain. Germline V gene sequence: CDR1 GTSNPN, CDR2 SVGIG (reference sequence). With 0 bases removed from V and 0 bases from J, the gap between germline ends came to 11 bases. CDR3 length: 15 amino acids. CDR3 nucleotide sequence: TGTGCCTGGAGTGTAGGCACGGGGATGAACACTGAAGCTTTCTTT. Protein product: CAWSVGTGMNTEAFF. The full variable domain, its missing parts supplied by reference TRBV30 and TRBJ1-1, is SQTIHQWPATLVQPVGSPLSLECTVEGTSNPNLYWYRQAAGRGLQLLFYSVGIGQISSEVPQNLSASRPQDRQFILSSKKLLLSDSGFYLCAWSVGTGMNTEAFFGQGTRLTVV.

As DNA, the CDR3 is TGTGCCAGCAGCAAGGGACTCTCTGGAAACACCATATATTTT. Translated: CASSKGLSGNTIYF. The V and J genes are TRBV25-1 and TRBJ1-3; tentative D call: TRBD1 (5 bases). The CDR3 extends over 14 amino acids. V was cut by 6 bases and J by 0 bases, with 9 bases left in between. CDR1 is MGHDK, CDR2 SYGVNS, per germline.

The chain couples TRBV7-3 to TRBJ2-3; weak D call: TRBD2 (6 bases). CDR3 length: 16 amino acids. Trimming took 1 base from V and 2 from J, leaving 13 bases between them. Germline V gene lookup returns CDR1 SGHTA and CDR2 FQGTGA. CDR3 sequence reads: CASSLREGGNTDTQYF. CDR3 DNA: TGTGCCAGCAGCTTAAGGGAAGGCGGGAACACAGATACGCAGTATTTT.

This chain joins TRBV30 and TRBJ2-7, with a possible D match to TRBD1 (6 bases). The germline V and J ends were trimmed by 0 bases and 5 bases, with 11 bases remaining between them. The CDR3 has 13 residues. The germline V gene has CDR1 GTSNPN and CDR2 SVGIG (reference sequence). Written as DNA, the CDR3 is TGTGCCTGGAGTGTAGGCAGGGACAACGAGCAGTACTTC. It yields the protein CAWSVGRDNEQYF.

The chain is built from TRBV6-4 and TRBJ2-7; D may be TRBD2 (5 bases). Germline CDR1 MRHNA, CDR2 SNTAGT. This CDR3 comprises 13 residues. V lost 8 bases to trimming and J lost 2 bases, with 13 bases between them. In DNA form, the CDR3 reads TGTGCCAGCCCACTAGGTACCACCTACGAGCAGTACTTC. Protein sequence: CASPLGTTYEQYF.

The chain combines TRBV25-1 with TRBJ2-5; no firm D call. V was trimmed by 5 bases and J by 0 bases, leaving 13 bases between them. Germline values: CDR1 MGHDK, CDR2 SYGVNS. This CDR3 contains 15 residues. In nucleotides, the CDR3 is TGTGCCAGCAGTTCCTCCCGGAGTTACCAAGAGACCCAGTACTTC. Protein sequence: CASSSSRSYQETQYF.

For this clone: Sequence at one end of the junction differs from germline and may be a read error. The chain couples TRBV28 to TRBJ1-1, with a weak D call TRBD1 (5 bases). The CDR3 sequence is 16 residues long. Per germline, CDR1 MDHEN and CDR2 SYDVKM. The CDR3 DNA reads as TGTACCAGCAGTTTTGTTGAGGGGATAGAAGGGACTGAAGCTTTCTTT. Protein: CTSSFVEGIEGTEAFF.

The rearrangement links TRBV28 to TRBJ1-4; D remains unclear. The CDR3 runs 16 residues. V was clipped by 2 bases and J by 4 bases, with 14 bases between them. Per germline, CDR1 MDHEN and CDR2 SYDVKM. Written as DNA, the CDR3 is TGTGCCAGCAGTTTACTTACGTCGGGAGGTAATGAAAAACTGTTTTTT. Its translation is CASSLLTSGGNEKLFF.

The chain combines TRBV5-4 with TRBJ2-7; tentatively, D is TRBD2 (6 bases). With 0 bases removed from V and 6 bases from J, the gap between germline ends came to 16 bases. In germline, CDR1 is SGHNT, CDR2 YYREEE (reference sequence). This CDR3 spans 15 amino acids. As DNA, the CDR3 is TGTGCCAGCAGCTTGGGCGGGATTGGAGTAGGCGAGCAGTACTTC. It translates to CASSLGGIGVGEQYF.

The genes are TRBV4-1 and TRBJ1-5, with TRBD1 matching over 8 bases. This CDR3 has 17 residues. The V gene end was trimmed by 2 bases and the J gene end by 4 bases; junction bases not matched to a gene: 10. From germline, CDR1 is MGHRA and CDR2 YSYEKL. The CDR3 bases are TGCGCCAGCAGCCAAAACCCCCACAGGGGGGGGAATCAGCCCCAGCATTTT. Encoded protein: CASSQNPHRGGNQPQHF.

The J gene is TRBJ1-5, the V gene TRBV10-3; maybe TRBD1 (6 bases). The CDR3 totals 13 residues. Trimming took off 2 bases at V and 7 bases at J, with 9 bases between the two ends. Per the germline V gene, CDR1 is ENHRY and CDR2 is SYGVKD. CDR3 amino acids: CAISEPGEQPQHF. The DNA of the CDR3 is TGTGCCATCAGTGAGCCAGGGGAGCAGCCCCAGCATTTT.

The chain joins TRBV29-1 to TRBJ2-2; D uncertain. Germline values: CDR1 SQVTM, CDR2 ANQGSEA. The CDR3 runs 13 residues. V lost 7 bases and J lost 7, with 16 bases in between. The CDR3 sequence is CSAGSRSNGELFF. For the CDR3, the DNA is TGCAGCGCCGGCAGTAGGAGTAACGGGGAGCTGTTTTTT.

This chain connects TRBV5-6 to TRBJ2-1, with D perhaps given as TRBD1 or TRBD2 (5 bases each). V dropped 4 bases and J dropped 0 bases, with 14 bases sitting between them. Germline lookup yields CDR1 SGHDT and CDR2 YYEEEE. This CDR3 has 16 amino acids. The CDR3 DNA is TGTGCCAGCAGCCGGGGACGAGGGAGCTCCTACAATGAGCAGTTCTTC. Protein product: CASSRGRGSSYNEQFF.

This sequence joins TRBV6-1 and TRBJ1-5, with a tentative D call TRBD1 (5 bases). Germline-derived CDR1 and CDR2 are MNHNS and SASEGT. Trimming pared 3 bases from V and 7 bases from J, leaving 16 bases between. This CDR3 has 15 amino acids. CDR3 in DNA: TGTGCCAGCAGTGAGATTCATGGGGGTTTCCAGCCCCAGCATTTT. Protein: CASSEIHGGFQPQHF.

This sequence joins TRBV6-5 and TRBJ1-2; D possibly corresponds to TRBD1 (5 bases). CDR1 MNHEY and CDR2 SVGAGI come from the germline V gene. Trimming shortened V by 2 bases and J by 4 bases, and 14 bases separated the two germline ends. The CDR3 runs 15 residues. CDR3 amino acids: CASSYEYRSAYGYTF. CDR3 DNA: TGTGCCAGCAGTTACGAGTACAGGTCCGCCTATGGCTACACCTTC.

The chain couples TRBV2 to TRBJ2-1, with D possibly matching TRBD1 (6 bases). V was clipped by 3 bases and J by 0 bases, with 9 bases between them. The CDR3 spans 15 residues. The germline gives CDR1 SNHLY, CDR2 FYNNEI. The CDR3 sequence is CASSETTGSYNEQFF. The CDR3 DNA reads TGTGCCAGCAGTGAGACGACAGGCTCCTACAATGAGCAGTTCTTC.

This clone was detected only a few times. The chain employs TRBV6-1 and TRBJ2-1, with 8 bases lining up with TRBD2. CDR3 length: 16 amino acids. Germline loops: CDR1 MNHNS, CDR2 SASEGT. The V gene end was trimmed by 3 bases and the J gene end by 7 bases; junction bases not matched to a gene: 11. CDR3 loop: CASSDGVGRARNEQFF. As DNA, the CDR3 is TGTGCCAGCAGTGATGGTGTCGGGAGGGCGCGGAATGAGCAGTTCTTC.

The V and J genes are TRBV5-8 and TRBJ2-7, with 7 bases identical to TRBD1. The V gene's germline CDR1 is SGHTS and CDR2 YDEGEE. Trimming at V came to 4 bases and at J to 2 bases, leaving 6 bases not matched to a gene. The length of the CDR3 is 14 residues. CDR3 sequence reads: CASSPRDSTYEQYF. The CDR3 DNA sequence: TGTGCCAGCAGCCCCCGGGACAGCACCTACGAGCAGTACTTC.

The rearrangement joins TRBV5-1 to TRBJ1-1, with unresolved D. CDR1 SGHRS and CDR2 YFSETQ come from the germline V gene. The ends were cut back, 0 bases at V and 5 bases at J, with 14 bases in the middle. CDR3 size: 15 residues. For the CDR3, the DNA is TGCGCCAGCAGCTTGGGATATAGTAGGGAGACTGAAGCTTTCTTT. Translating it yields CASSLGYSRETEAFF.

The chain is built from TRBV5-1 and TRBJ2-3, with a tentative D call TRBD2 (6 bases). The CDR3 is made up of 15 amino acids. Germline CDR1 SGHRS, CDR2 YFSETQ. V was clipped by 4 bases and J by 6 bases, with 18 bases between them. This CDR3 reads CASSTGLGMWDTQYF. The CDR3 DNA follows: TGCGCCAGCAGCACGGGACTCGGGATGTGGGATACGCAGTATTTT. Full variable domain (remainder filled in from reference TRBV5-1 and TRBJ2-3): KAGVTQTPRYLIKTRGQQVTLSCSPISGHRSVSWYQQTPGQGLQFLFEYFSETQRNKGNFPGRFSGRQFSNSRSEMNVSTLELGDSALYLCASSTGLGMWDTQYFGPGTRLTVL.

The gene calls are TRBV25-1 and TRBJ2-5; TRBD1 is a possible D gene (7 bases). CDR3 length: 16 amino acids. Trimming removed 0 bases at V and 0 bases at J, with 11 bases between. Germline loops: CDR1 MGHDK, CDR2 SYGVNS. Here the CDR3 reads CASSEYGGTDQETQYF. DNA of the CDR3: TGTGCCAGCAGTGAATATGGGGGGACAGACCAAGAGACCCAGTACTTC.

The rearrangement joins TRBV11-2 to TRBJ2-3, with D perhaps assigned TRBD1 or TRBD2 (5 bases each). Trimming cost V 4 bases and J 4 bases, with 18 bases left between them. This CDR3 region has 16 residues. Germline V gene sequence: CDR1 SGHAT, CDR2 FQNNGV. CDR3 sequence: CASSSHWGPLSDTQYF. As DNA, the CDR3 is TGTGCCAGCAGCTCCCATTGGGGACCGTTATCAGATACGCAGTATTTT.

The chain employs TRBV29-1 and TRBJ1-2; possible D gene TRBD1, 6 bases. CDR1 is SQVTM and CDR2 is ANQGSEA in the germline V gene. Deletions cut 6 bases from V and 7 bases from J, with 18 bases between. This CDR3 contains 13 residues. CDR3 bases: TGCAGCGTCGATATACAGGGCGGGCTTGGCTACACCTTC. Amino acids: CSVDIQGGLGYTF.